The rows below give T cell receptor beta chains drawn from one sample of a study of blood T cell repertoires in COVID-19. Profiling relied on immunoSEQ multiplex PCR, and the TCRdb table lists in-frame clones only, not all of them. The sample has roughly 200,000 clones; 70% to 90% are singletons. Source material: peripheral blood. All receptors derive from a man between 60 and 75 years old with acute or convalescent COVID-19. Both conserved end residues are part of each CDR3. A D gene is named only where the DNA matches it firmly. Clone size appears in some rows only: once, few, many, or a class for an expanded clone.

j_gene: TRBJ2-2
v_gene: TRBV9
d_gene: NA
abundance: NA
CDR3nt: TGTGCCAGCAGCGTAGCTCTAGAGGGTAACACCGGGGAGCTGTTTTTT
CDR3aa: CASSVALEGNTGELFF

j_gene: TRBJ2-4
v_gene: TRBV12-3/TRBV12-4
d_gene: NA
abundance: NA
CDR3nt: TGTGCCAGCAGTTTCGTATCGGGGGTTCAGTACTTC
CDR3aa: CASSFVSGVQYF

j_gene: TRBJ2-7
v_gene: TRBV19
d_gene: TRBD1
abundance: NA
CDR3nt: TGTGCCAGTAAACAAAAGGGACAGGGGCACGAGCAGTACTTC
CDR3aa: CASKQKGQGHEQYF

j_gene: TRBJ1-5
v_gene: TRBV15
d_gene: NA
abundance: NA
CDR3nt: TGTGCCACCAGCAGAGAGTTCCAACGCGGGACGGTGAATCAGCCCCAGCATTTT
CDR3aa: CATSREFQRGTVNQPQHF

j_gene: TRBJ2-5
v_gene: TRBV6-5
d_gene: NA
abundance: NA
CDR3nt: TGTGCCACCAAAATCGGGGTCGGGTTAGAGACCCAGTACTTC
CDR3aa: CATKIGVGLETQYF

j_gene: TRBJ2-3
v_gene: TRBV7-9
d_gene: TRBD2
abundance: NA
CDR3nt: TGTGCCAGCAGTTCTAGCGGGTGGACTCAAGGTTCAGATACGCAGTATTTT
CDR3aa: CASSSSGWTQGSDTQYF

j_gene: TRBJ1-1
v_gene: TRBV9
d_gene: NA
abundance: NA
CDR3nt: TGTGCCAGCAGCAGCCCCGGGGGCACTGAAGCTTTCTTT
CDR3aa: CASSSPGGTEAFF

j_gene: TRBJ2-3
v_gene: TRBV7-3
d_gene: TRBD2
abundance: NA
CDR3nt: TGTGCCAGCAGCCCCCGGGGTAGCGGGAGAGTTACAGATACGCAGTATTTT
CDR3aa: CASSPRGSGRVTDTQYF

j_gene: TRBJ1-2
v_gene: TRBV5-1
d_gene: NA
abundance: NA
CDR3nt: TGCGCCAGCAGCTTGGAGGGGGATAACTATGGCTACACCTTC
CDR3aa: CASSLEGDNYGYTF

j_gene: TRBJ2-2
v_gene: TRBV7-2
d_gene: NA
abundance: NA
CDR3nt: TGTGCCAGCAGCTTAGTTCGAGACACCGGGGAGCTGTTTTTT
CDR3aa: CASSLVRDTGELFF

j_gene: TRBJ2-1
v_gene: TRBV6-5
d_gene: TRBD1
abundance: NA
CDR3nt: TGTACCAGCAGTTACGGGACAGATGAGCAGTTCTTC
CDR3aa: CTSSYGTDEQFF

j_gene: TRBJ2-3
v_gene: TRBV5-1
d_gene: TRBD1
abundance: NA
CDR3nt: TGCGCCAGCAGCCAGTGGACAGGGGGCACAGATACGCAGTATTTT
CDR3aa: CASSQWTGGTDTQYF

j_gene: TRBJ2-6
v_gene: TRBV6-6
d_gene: NA
abundance: NA
CDR3nt: TGTGCCAGCATCAGCTCTGGGGCCAACGTCCTGACTTTC
CDR3aa: CASISSGANVLTF

j_gene: TRBJ1-1
v_gene: TRBV7-6
d_gene: NA
abundance: NA
CDR3nt: TGTGCCAGCAGCTTAGCGCCTTCAGGAAACACTGAAGCTTTCTTT
CDR3aa: CASSLAPSGNTEAFF

j_gene: TRBJ2-7
v_gene: TRBV10-3
d_gene: TRBD2
abundance: NA
CDR3nt: TGTGCCATCAGTGACCCGGGACTACGGTTCGGCGAGCAGTACTTC
CDR3aa: CAISDPGLRFGEQYF

j_gene: TRBJ1-3
v_gene: TRBV7-3
d_gene: NA
abundance: NA
CDR3nt: TGTGCCAGCAGCTTAAGGGCCCTAGCAGGTGGGCAATTCTTAGGAAACACCATATATTTT
CDR3aa: CASSLRALAGGQFLGNTIYF

j_gene: TRBJ2-4
v_gene: TRBV28
d_gene: TRBD2
abundance: NA
CDR3nt: TGTGCCAGCAGCTTTGGGGATAGCGGGAGGGTACTAGCCAAAAACATTCAGTACTTC
CDR3aa: CASSFGDSGRVLAKNIQYF

j_gene: TRBJ1-2
v_gene: TRBV23-1
d_gene: TRBD1
abundance: NA
CDR3nt: TGCGCCAGCAGTCAACCGCCCCACAGGGGGCCTAGCTATGGCTACACCTTC
CDR3aa: CASSQPPHRGPSYGYTF

j_gene: TRBJ2-1
v_gene: TRBV7-3
d_gene: TRBD2
abundance: NA
CDR3nt: TGTGCCAGCAGCCCCTATAAAGGGGGGACTAGCGGGAGGGCAAGGAATGAGCAGTTCTTC
CDR3aa: CASSPYKGGTSGRARNEQFF

j_gene: TRBJ1-3
v_gene: TRBV19
d_gene: TRBD1
abundance: NA
CDR3nt: TGTGCCAGTAGTGCCTACGAGGGGGCGGTTGGAAACACCATATATTTT
CDR3aa: CASSAYEGAVGNTIYF

j_gene: TRBJ2-6
v_gene: TRBV9
d_gene: TRBD1
abundance: NA
CDR3nt: TGTGCCAGCAGCTTTGGGACAGGGGCCTTCTCTGGGGCCAACGTCCTGACTTTC
CDR3aa: CASSFGTGAFSGANVLTF

j_gene: TRBJ1-1
v_gene: TRBV7-8
d_gene: NA
abundance: NA
CDR3nt: TGTGCCAGCAGCTGGGGCGCTGAAGCTTTCTTT
CDR3aa: CASSWGAEAFF

j_gene: TRBJ1-4
v_gene: TRBV4-3
d_gene: NA
abundance: NA
CDR3nt: TGCGCCAGCAGCCAAGAGGTCTATGATGAAAAACTGTTTTTT
CDR3aa: CASSQEVYDEKLFF

j_gene: TRBJ2-2
v_gene: TRBV2
d_gene: TRBD1
abundance: NA
CDR3nt: TGTGCCAGCAGTGAGAGGGACAGGGGATCCGGGGAGCTGTTTTTT
CDR3aa: CASSERDRGSGELFF

j_gene: TRBJ1-2
v_gene: TRBV5-6
d_gene: NA
abundance: once
CDR3nt: TGTGCCAGCAGTTTTGGACAGCCCTGGGCGGGCTACACCTTC
CDR3aa: CASSFGQPWAGYTF

j_gene: TRBJ2-6
v_gene: TRBV27
d_gene: NA
abundance: NA
CDR3nt: TGTGCCAGCGGAGGAACTCAAGGGGCCAACGTCCTGACTTTC
CDR3aa: CASGGTQGANVLTF

j_gene: TRBJ2-3
v_gene: TRBV7-9
d_gene: TRBD1
abundance: NA
CDR3nt: TGTGCCAGCAGCTTCCCGGGACAGATTAGCACAGATACGCAGTATTTT
CDR3aa: CASSFPGQISTDTQYF